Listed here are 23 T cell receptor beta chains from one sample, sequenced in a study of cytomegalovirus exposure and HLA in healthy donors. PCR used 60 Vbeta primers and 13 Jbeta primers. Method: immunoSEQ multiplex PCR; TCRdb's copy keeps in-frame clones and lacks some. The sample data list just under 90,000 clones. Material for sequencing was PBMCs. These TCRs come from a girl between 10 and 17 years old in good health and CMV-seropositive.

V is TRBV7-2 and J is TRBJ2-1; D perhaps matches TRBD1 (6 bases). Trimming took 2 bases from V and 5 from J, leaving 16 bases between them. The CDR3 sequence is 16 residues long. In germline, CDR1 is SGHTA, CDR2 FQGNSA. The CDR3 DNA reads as TGTGCCAGCAGCTTAAACGGACAGTCCCTCGACAATGAGCAGTTCTTC. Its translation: CASSLNGQSLDNEQFF. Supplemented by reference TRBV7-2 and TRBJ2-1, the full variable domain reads GAGVSQSPSNKVTEKGKDVELRCDPISGHTALYWYRQSLGQGLEFLIYFQGNSAPDKSGLPSDRFSAERTGGSVSTLTIQRTQQEDSAVYLCASSLNGQSLDNEQFFGPGTRLTVL.

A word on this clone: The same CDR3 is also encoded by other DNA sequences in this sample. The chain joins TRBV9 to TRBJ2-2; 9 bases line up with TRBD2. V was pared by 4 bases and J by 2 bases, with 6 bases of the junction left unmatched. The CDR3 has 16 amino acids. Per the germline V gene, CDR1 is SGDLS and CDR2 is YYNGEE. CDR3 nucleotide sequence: TGTGCCAGCAGCCCGCGGGGGGGACTAAACACCGGGGAGCTGTTTTTT. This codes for CASSPRGGLNTGELFF.

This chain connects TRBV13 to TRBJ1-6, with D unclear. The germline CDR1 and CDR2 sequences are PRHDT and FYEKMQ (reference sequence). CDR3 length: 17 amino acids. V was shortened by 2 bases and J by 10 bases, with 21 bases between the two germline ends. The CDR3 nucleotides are TGTGCCAGCAGCTTAACGACTCTAATGGGAGATCGATCACCCCTCCACTTT. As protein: CASSLTTLMGDRSPLHF.

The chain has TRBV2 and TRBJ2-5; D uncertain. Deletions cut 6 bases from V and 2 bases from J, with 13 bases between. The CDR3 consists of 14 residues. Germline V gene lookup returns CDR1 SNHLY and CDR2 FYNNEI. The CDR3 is CASRRVPQQETQYF. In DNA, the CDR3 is TGTGCCAGCAGGCGAGTGCCGCAACAAGAGACCCAGTACTTC.

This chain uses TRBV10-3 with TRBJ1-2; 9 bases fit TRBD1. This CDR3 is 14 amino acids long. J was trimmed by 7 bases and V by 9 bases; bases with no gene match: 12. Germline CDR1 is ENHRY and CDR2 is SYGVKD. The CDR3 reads CAILQTGGGSGYTF. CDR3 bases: TGTGCCATACTCCAGACAGGGGGAGGAAGTGGCTACACCTTC.

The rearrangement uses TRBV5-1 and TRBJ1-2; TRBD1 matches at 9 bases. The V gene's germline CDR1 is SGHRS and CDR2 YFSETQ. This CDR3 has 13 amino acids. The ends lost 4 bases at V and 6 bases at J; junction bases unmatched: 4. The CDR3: CASSPGQGNGYTF. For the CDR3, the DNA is TGCGCCAGCAGCCCAGGACAGGGGAATGGCTACACCTTC.

Here the CDR3 DNA reads TGTGCCAGCAGCTCCCCGACGGACCCAGCGGCACCCCTCCACTTT. It codes for CASSSPTDPAAPLHF. The chain has TRBV11-2 and TRBJ1-6, with no clear D. The V end lost 4 bases, the J end lost 11 bases, and 18 bases lay between the germline ends. CDR3 length: 15 amino acids. Germline assignment: CDR1 SGHAT and CDR2 FQNNGV. The full variable domain, in which reference TRBV11-2 and TRBJ1-6 provide the parts outside the CDR3, is EAGVAQSPRYKIIEKRQSVAFWCNPISGHATLYWYQQILGQGPKLLIQFQNNGVVDDSQLPKDRFSAERLKGVDSTLKIQPAKLEDSAVYLCASSSPTDPAAPLHFGNGTRLTVT.

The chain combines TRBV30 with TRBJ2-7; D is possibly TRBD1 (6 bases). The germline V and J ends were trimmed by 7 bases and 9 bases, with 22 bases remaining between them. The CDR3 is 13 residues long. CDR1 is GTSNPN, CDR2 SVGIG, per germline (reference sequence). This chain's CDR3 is CAYRDMESTRQYV. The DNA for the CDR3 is TGTGCCTACCGGGACATGGAGTCTACGAGGCAGTACGTC.

The CDR3, as DNA: TGCAGCGTCTCCGGGACAGGGGACCAGCCCCAGCATTTT. Protein sequence: CSVSGTGDQPQHF. The chain joins TRBV29-1 to TRBJ1-5; 10 bases are a match to TRBD1. The junction had 6 bases not matched to a gene; V was cut back by 6 bases and J by 7 bases. The CDR3 contains 13 residues. CDR1 is SQVTM and CDR2 is ANQGSEA in the germline V gene.

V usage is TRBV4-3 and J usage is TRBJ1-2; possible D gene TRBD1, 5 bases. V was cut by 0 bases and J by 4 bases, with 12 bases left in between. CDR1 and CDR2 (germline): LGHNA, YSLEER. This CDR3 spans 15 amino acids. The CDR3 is CASSQDGGLGYGYTF. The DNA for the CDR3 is TGCGCCAGCAGCCAAGACGGGGGGTTGGGCTATGGCTACACCTTC.

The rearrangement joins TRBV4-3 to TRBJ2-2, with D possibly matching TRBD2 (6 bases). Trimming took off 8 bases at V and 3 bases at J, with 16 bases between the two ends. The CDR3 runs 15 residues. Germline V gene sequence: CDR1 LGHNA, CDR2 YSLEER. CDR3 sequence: CASRVGAGDTGELFF. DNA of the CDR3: TGCGCCAGCCGTGTAGGAGCGGGCGACACCGGGGAGCTGTTTTTT.

CDR3 residues: CASSLEQYNSPLHF. The CDR3 DNA reads TGTGCCAGCAGCTTAGAACAGTATAATTCACCCCTCCACTTT. The J gene is TRBJ1-6, the V gene TRBV7-9; no clear D. The CDR3 is made up of 14 amino acids. Trimming took off 1 base at V and 4 bases at J, with 5 bases between the two ends. CDR1 SEHNR and CDR2 FQNEAQ come from the germline V gene (reference sequence). The variable domain in full, completed from reference TRBV7-9 and TRBJ1-6, reads DTGVSQNPRHKITKRGQNVTFRCDPISEHNRLYWYRQTLGQGPEFLTYFQNEAQLEKSRLLSDRFSAERPKGSFSTLEIQRTEQGDSAMYLCASSLEQYNSPLHFGNGTRLTVT.

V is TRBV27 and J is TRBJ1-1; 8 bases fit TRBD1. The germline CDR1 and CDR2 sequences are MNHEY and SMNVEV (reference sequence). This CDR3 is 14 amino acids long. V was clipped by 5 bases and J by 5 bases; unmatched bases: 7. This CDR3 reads CASSPTTGGTEAFF. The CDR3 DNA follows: TGTGCCAGCAGTCCGACCACAGGGGGAACTGAAGCTTTCTTT.

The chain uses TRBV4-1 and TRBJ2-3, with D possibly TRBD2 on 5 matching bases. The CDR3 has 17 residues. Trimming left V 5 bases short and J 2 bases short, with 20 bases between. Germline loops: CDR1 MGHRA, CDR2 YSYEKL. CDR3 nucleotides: TGCGCCAGCAGCGATTGGTCGGTCGGGGAGATCACAGATACGCAGTATTTT. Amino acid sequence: CASSDWSVGEITDTQYF.

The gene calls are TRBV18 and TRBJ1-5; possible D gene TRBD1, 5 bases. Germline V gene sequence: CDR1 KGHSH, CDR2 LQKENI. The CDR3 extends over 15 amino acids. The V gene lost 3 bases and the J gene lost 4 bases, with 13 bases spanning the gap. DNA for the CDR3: TGTGCCAGCTCACCGGGTATAGGGGATAATCAGCCCCAGCATTTT. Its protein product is CASSPGIGDNQPQHF.

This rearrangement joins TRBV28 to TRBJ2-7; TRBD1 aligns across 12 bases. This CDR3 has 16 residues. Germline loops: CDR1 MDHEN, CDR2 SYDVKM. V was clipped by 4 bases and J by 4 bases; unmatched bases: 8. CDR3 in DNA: TGTGCCAGCAGTTCCGGGACAGGGGGCTCGATTTACGAGCAGTACGTC. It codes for CASSSGTGGSIYEQYV.

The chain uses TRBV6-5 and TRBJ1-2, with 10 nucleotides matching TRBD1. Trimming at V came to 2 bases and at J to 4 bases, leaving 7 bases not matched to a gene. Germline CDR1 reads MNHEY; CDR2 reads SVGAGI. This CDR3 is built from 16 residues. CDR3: CASSYTRTGGAYGYTF. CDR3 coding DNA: TGTGCCAGCAGTTACACTCGGACAGGGGGGGCCTATGGCTACACCTTC.

The CDR3 here is CASSVASASGVQETQYF. CDR3 sequence (DNA): TGTGCCAGCAGCGTAGCTTCGGCTAGCGGGGTACAAGAGACCCAGTACTTC. This chain connects TRBV9 to TRBJ2-5; TRBD2 aligns across 9 bases. V shed 0 bases and J 2 bases; nucleotides not matched to a gene: 8. The CDR3 sequence is 17 residues long. From germline, CDR1 is SGDLS and CDR2 YYNGEE.

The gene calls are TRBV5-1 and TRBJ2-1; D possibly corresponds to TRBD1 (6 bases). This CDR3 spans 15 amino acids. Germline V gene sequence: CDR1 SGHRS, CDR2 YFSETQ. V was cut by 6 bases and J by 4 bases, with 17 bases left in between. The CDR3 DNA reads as TGCGCCAGCACCCCTGAGGGGACACCTTACAATGAGCAGTTCTTC. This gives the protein CASTPEGTPYNEQFF.

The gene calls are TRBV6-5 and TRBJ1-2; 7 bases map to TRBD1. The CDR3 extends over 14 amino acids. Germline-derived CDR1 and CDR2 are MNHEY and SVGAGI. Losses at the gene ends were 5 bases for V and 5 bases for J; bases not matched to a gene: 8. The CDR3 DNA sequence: TGTGCCAGCAGTAGGGGGCGTACATTATATGGCTACACCTTC. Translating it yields CASSRGRTLYGYTF.

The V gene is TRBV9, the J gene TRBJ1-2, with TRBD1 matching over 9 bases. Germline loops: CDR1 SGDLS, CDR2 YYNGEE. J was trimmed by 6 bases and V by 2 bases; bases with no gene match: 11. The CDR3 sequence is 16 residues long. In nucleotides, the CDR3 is TGTGCCAGCAGCGTCAACACCGGGACAGGGAAAGATGGCTACACCTTC. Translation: CASSVNTGTGKDGYTF.

The CDR3 nucleotides read TGCGCCAGCAGCTTGAGCCTGGGGCCTGAAGCTTTCTTT. Protein: CASSLSLGPEAFF. The V and J genes are TRBV5-1 and TRBJ1-1; perhaps TRBD1 as D (5 bases). Trimming shortened V by 1 base and J by 6 bases, and 10 bases separated the two germline ends. Germline loops: CDR1 SGHRS, CDR2 YFSETQ. The CDR3 is 13 residues long.

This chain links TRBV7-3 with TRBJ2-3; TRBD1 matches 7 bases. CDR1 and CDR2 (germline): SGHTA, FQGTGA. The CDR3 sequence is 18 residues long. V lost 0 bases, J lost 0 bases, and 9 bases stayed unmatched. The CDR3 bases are TGTGCCAGCAGCTTAACAATAGGACAGGCCTTTAGCACAGATACGCAGTATTTT. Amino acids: CASSLTIGQAFSTDTQYF.